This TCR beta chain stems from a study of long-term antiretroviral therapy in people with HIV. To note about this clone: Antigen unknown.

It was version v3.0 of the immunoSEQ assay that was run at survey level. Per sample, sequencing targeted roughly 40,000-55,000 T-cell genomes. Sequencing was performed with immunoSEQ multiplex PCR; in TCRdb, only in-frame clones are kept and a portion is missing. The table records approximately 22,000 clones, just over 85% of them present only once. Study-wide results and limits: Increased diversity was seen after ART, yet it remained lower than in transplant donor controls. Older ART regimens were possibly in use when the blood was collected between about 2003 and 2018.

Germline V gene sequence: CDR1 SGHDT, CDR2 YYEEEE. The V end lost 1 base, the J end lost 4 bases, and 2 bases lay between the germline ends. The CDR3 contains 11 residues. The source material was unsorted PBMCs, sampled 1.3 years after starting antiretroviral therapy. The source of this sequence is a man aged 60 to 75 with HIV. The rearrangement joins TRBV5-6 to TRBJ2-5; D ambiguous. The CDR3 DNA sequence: TGTGCCAGCAGCTTGTCAGAGACCCAGTACTTC. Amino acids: CASSLSETQYF.